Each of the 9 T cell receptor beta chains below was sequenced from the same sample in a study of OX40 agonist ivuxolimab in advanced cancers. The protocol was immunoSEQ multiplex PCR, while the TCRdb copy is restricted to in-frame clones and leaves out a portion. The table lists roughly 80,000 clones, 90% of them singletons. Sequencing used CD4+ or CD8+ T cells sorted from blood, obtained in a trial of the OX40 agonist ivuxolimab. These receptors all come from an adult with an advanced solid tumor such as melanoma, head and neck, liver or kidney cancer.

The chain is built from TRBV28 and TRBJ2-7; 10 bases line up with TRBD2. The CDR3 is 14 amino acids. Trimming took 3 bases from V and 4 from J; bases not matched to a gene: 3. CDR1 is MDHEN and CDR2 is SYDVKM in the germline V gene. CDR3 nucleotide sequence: TGTGCCAGCAGTTTTTCTAGCGGGAGATACGAGCAGTACTTC. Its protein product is CASSFSSGRYEQYF. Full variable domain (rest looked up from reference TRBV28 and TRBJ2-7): DVKVTQSSRYLVKRTGEKVFLECVQDMDHENMFWYRQDPGLGLRLIYFSYDVKMKEKGDIPEGYSVSREKKERFSLILESASTNQTSMYLCASSFSSGRYEQYFGPGTRLTVT.

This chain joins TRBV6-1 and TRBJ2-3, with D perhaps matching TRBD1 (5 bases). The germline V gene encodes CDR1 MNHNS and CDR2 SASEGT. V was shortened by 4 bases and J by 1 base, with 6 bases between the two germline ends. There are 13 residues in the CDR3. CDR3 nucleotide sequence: TGTGCCAGCAGTGTGACAGGCACAGATACGCAGTATTTT. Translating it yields CASSVTGTDTQYF.

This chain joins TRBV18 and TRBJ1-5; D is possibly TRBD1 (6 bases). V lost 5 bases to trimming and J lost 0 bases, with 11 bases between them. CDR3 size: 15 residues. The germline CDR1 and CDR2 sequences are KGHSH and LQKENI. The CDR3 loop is CASSYRAGSNQPQHF. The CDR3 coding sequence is TGTGCCAGCTCATACAGGGCCGGTAGCAATCAGCCCCAGCATTTT.

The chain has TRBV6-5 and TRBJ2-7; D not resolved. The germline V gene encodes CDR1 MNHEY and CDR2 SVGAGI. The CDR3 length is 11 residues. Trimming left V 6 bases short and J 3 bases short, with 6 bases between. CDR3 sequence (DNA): TGTGCCAGCAGCGCCCACTACGAGCAGTACTTC. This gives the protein CASSAHYEQYF.

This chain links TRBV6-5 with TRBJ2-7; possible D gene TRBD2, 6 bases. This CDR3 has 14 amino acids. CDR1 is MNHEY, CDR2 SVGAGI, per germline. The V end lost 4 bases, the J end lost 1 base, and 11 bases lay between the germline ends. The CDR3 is CASSWGLPSYEQYF. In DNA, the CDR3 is TGTGCCAGCAGTTGGGGACTCCCGTCCTACGAGCAGTACTTC.

The CDR3 bases are TGTGCCAGAGCGGGCTCCCCAGCAGATACGCAGTATTTT. As protein: CARAGSPADTQYF. This sequence joins TRBV2 and TRBJ2-3; weak D call: TRBD2 (6 bases). Germline values: CDR1 SNHLY, CDR2 FYNNEI. The germline V and J ends were trimmed by 9 bases and 4 bases, with 14 bases remaining between them. This CDR3 contains 13 residues. Full variable domain (outside the CDR3, taken from reference TRBV2 and TRBJ2-3): EPEVTQTPSHQVTQMGQEVILRCVPISNHLYFYWYRQILGQKVEFLVSFYNNEISEKSEIFDDQFSVERPDGSNFTLKIRSTKLEDSAMYFCARAGSPADTQYFGPGTRLTVL.

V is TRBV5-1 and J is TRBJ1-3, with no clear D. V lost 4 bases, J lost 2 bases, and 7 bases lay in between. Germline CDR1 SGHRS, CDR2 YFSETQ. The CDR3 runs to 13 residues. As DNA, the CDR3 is TGCGCCAGCAGCCCCCTCCCTGGAAACACCATATATTTT. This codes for CASSPLPGNTIYF.

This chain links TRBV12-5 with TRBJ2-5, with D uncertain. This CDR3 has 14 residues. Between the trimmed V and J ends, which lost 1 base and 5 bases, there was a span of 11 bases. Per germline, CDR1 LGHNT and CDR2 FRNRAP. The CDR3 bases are TGTGCTAGTGGTTTGGGGACCCTGGAGGAGACCCAGTACTTC. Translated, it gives CASGLGTLEETQYF.

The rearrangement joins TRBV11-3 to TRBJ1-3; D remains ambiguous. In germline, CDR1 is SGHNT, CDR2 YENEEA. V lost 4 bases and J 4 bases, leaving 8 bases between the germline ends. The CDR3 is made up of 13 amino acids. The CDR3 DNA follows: TGTGCCAGCAGCTCCCTCCCCGGAAACACCATATATTTT. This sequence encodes CASSSLPGNTIYF.